This passage covers 9 T cell receptor beta chains from one sample sequenced in a study of Graves' ophthalmopathy and Graves' hyperthyroidism. The sequenced template was RNA, covering the TCR beta CDR3 region. Investigators did first-round RT-PCR with HTBI primers, then second-round multiplex PCR. TCRdb redid the calling of the multiplex PCR reads with MiXCR, one entry per CDR3 protein. This sample has hundreds of thousands of distinct CDR3 sequences, with roughly 15% found just once. What was sequenced was peripheral blood. The receptors originated from a woman under 30 with stable Graves' hyperthyroidism.

The genes are TRBV6-2 or TRBV6-3 and TRBJ2-4, with a tentative D call TRBD1 (6 bases). Germline V CDR1 and CDR2: MNHEY, SVGEGT. Trimming took 2 bases from V and 15 from J, leaving 11 bases between them. This CDR3 contains 11 residues. CDR3 protein: CASSYPGVRYF. CDR3 nucleotide sequence: TGTGCCAGCAGTTACCCAGGGGTCCGGTACTTC.

This clonotype was seen at least ten times. The V call is TRBV19, the J call TRBJ1-1; no firm D call. The CDR3 runs 14 residues. Germline CDR1 reads LNHDA; CDR2 reads SQIVND (reference sequence). V was pared by 3 bases and J by 1 base, with 9 bases between. The CDR3 loop reads CASSIGWGNTEAFF. In nucleotides, the CDR3 is TGTGCCAGTAGTATCGGTTGGGGGAACACTGAAGCTTTCTTT.

This clonotype was counted ten times or more. The chain recombines TRBV6-1 with TRBJ1-1; D uncertain. CDR1 is MNHNS, CDR2 SASEGT, per germline. The CDR3 runs to 14 residues. V lost 1 base, J lost 1 base, and 7 bases lay in between. CDR3 in amino acids: CASSEVLGNTEAFF. The CDR3 DNA follows: TGTGCCAGCAGTGAAGTCTTAGGGAACACTGAAGCTTTCTTT.

Many counts were recorded for this clonotype. CDR3 loop: CASRGADRAGNTIYF. Here the CDR3 DNA reads TGTGCCAGCAGGGGGGCCGACAGGGCGGGCAACACCATATATTTT. The chain combines TRBV28 with TRBJ1-3, with 7 bases that match TRBD1. J gave up 7 bases and V 6 bases, and 12 bases lay outside the gene matches. CDR1 is MDHEN and CDR2 is SYDVKM in the germline V gene. The CDR3 length is 15 residues.

This sequence joins TRBV5-1 and TRBJ2-2, with D unclear. This CDR3 comprises 15 residues. Per germline, CDR1 SGHRS and CDR2 YFSETQ. Deletions cut 10 bases from V and 0 bases from J, with 16 bases between. CDR3 amino acids: CASHRTASNTGELFF. In DNA, the CDR3 is TGCGCCTCTCACCGGACGGCTTCGAACACCGGGGAGCTGTTTTTT.

This clonotype appeared many times. The chain recombines TRBV4-1 with TRBJ1-1, with D perhaps matching TRBD1 (5 bases). Germline assignment: CDR1 MGHRA and CDR2 YSYEKL. There are 15 residues in the CDR3. V lost 1 base and J 3 bases, leaving 12 bases between the germline ends. The CDR3 sequence is CASSQGTLGDTEAFF. As DNA, the CDR3 is TGCGCCAGCAGCCAAGGGACGCTGGGGGACACTGAAGCTTTCTTT.

Ten or more counts support this clonotype. This sequence joins TRBV5-6 and TRBJ1-1; D is possibly TRBD1 (6 bases). Germline lookup yields CDR1 SGHDT and CDR2 YYEEEE. V gave up 1 base and J gave up 0 bases, with 13 bases separating them. This CDR3 contains 16 residues. CDR3 bases: TGTGCCAGCAGCTTGCCTACAGGGAGGATGAACACTGAAGCTTTCTTT. Its translation is CASSLPTGRMNTEAFF.

The chain uses TRBV3-1 and TRBJ1-5; TRBD1 aligns across 9 bases. V was pared by 5 bases and J by 6 bases, with 14 bases of the junction left unmatched. This CDR3 region has 17 residues. CDR1 LGHDT and CDR2 YNNKEL come from the germline V gene (reference sequence). Here the CDR3 reads CASSLRFSGTGFQPQHF. CDR3 nucleotide sequence: TGTGCCAGCAGCTTAAGATTCTCCGGGACAGGGTTTCAGCCCCAGCATTTT.

This clonotype was recorded at least ten times. The rearrangement uses TRBV7-2 and TRBJ1-1; D gene uncertain. This CDR3 spans 14 amino acids. Per germline, CDR1 SGHTA and CDR2 FQGNSA. Trimming left V 6 bases short and J 6 bases short, with 17 bases between. The CDR3 is CASSPSVGSPEAFF. CDR3 bases: TGTGCCAGCAGTCCATCAGTGGGGTCGCCTGAAGCTTTCTTT.